These 26 T cell receptor beta chains were all obtained from the same sample, sequenced in a study of shared clonotypes between healthy human individuals. The data were produced by immunoSEQ multiplex PCR, yet TCRdb's version contains in-frame clones alone and is incomplete. The sample holds over 2 million clones; roughly 95% are singletons and the top ten take 0.1% to 0.15%. Sample: naive CD4+ T cells sorted from blood. Stated subset: CD45RA+ positively selected. The source of these receptors is a young man in good health.

The V gene is TRBV6-1, the J gene TRBJ1-2; no firm D call. Between the trimmed V and J ends, which lost 7 bases and 7 bases, there was a span of 13 bases. The CDR3 loop spans 12 amino acids. CDR1 and CDR2 from the germline V gene are MNHNS and SASEGT. The CDR3 region has the DNA TGTGCCAGCATCTGGGAGGTTGGTGGCTACACCTTC. This sequence encodes CASIWEVGGYTF.

This chain uses TRBV7-2 with TRBJ2-7; no reliable D call. Trimming pared 2 bases from V and 4 bases from J, leaving 6 bases between. The V gene's germline CDR1 is SGHTA and CDR2 FQGNSA. The length of the CDR3 is 12 residues. The CDR3 coding sequence is TGTGCCAGCAGCTTACAAGATTACGAGCAGTACTTC. Translation: CASSLQDYEQYF.

The rearrangement joins TRBV5-6 to TRBJ2-2; D call uncertain. The germline CDR1 and CDR2 sequences are SGHDT and YYEEEE. Trimming took 4 bases from V and 1 from J, leaving 5 bases between them. The length of the CDR3 is 13 residues. CDR3 region: CASSPRNTGELFF. CDR3 DNA: TGTGCCAGCAGCCCGAGGAACACCGGGGAGCTGTTTTTT.

The V call is TRBV10-3, the J call TRBJ1-4; D unresolved. V lost 0 bases and J 8 bases, leaving 10 bases between the germline ends. The CDR3 totals 14 residues. Per the germline V gene, CDR1 is ENHRY and CDR2 is SYGVKD. In nucleotides, the CDR3 is TGTGCCATCAGTGAGTCCCACATGAGGGAAAAACTGTTTTTT. Translation: CAISESHMREKLFF.

The V call is TRBV6-1, the J call TRBJ1-6; D uncertain. V lost 6 bases and J 5 bases, leaving 14 bases between the germline ends. From germline, CDR1 is MNHNS and CDR2 SASEGT. The CDR3 sequence is 15 residues long. The CDR3 DNA sequence: TGTGCCAGCAGGCTTCCGACCGGTGATAATTCACCCCTCCACTTT. Translated: CASRLPTGDNSPLHF.

Turning to this clone: This CDR3 is also generated by other DNA sequences in the sample. CDR3 sequence reads: CASSLGQGAADTQYF. DNA of the CDR3: TGTGCCAGCAGCTTGGGACAGGGGGCTGCAGATACGCAGTATTTT. V usage is TRBV11-3 and J usage is TRBJ2-3; 12 bases align to TRBD1. CDR1 is SGHNT and CDR2 is YENEEA in the germline V gene. The junction had 2 bases not matched to a gene; V was cut back by 3 bases and J by 4 bases. The length of the CDR3 is 15 residues.

Details on this clone: This sample includes further DNA sequences coding for the same CDR3. V and J are TRBV29-1 and TRBJ2-7, with D perhaps TRBD1 (5 bases). This CDR3 comprises 12 residues. The germline gives CDR1 SQVTM, CDR2 ANQGSEA. The V end was cut by 6 bases, the J end by 1 base, with 10 bases between. CDR3 nucleotides: TGCAGCGTCACAGGTTCATCCTACGAGCAGTACTTC. Amino acid sequence: CSVTGSSYEQYF.

With respect to this clone: This same CDR3 is encoded by further DNA sequences in the sample. V is TRBV7-2 and J is TRBJ2-5; D may be TRBD2 (5 bases). Germline lookup yields CDR1 SGHTA and CDR2 FQGNSA. V shed 6 bases and J shed 5 bases, with 13 bases lying between them. The CDR3 runs to 13 residues. In DNA form, the CDR3 reads TGTGCCAGCAGTCTCGGGGTTGGGGAGACCCAGTACTTC. It encodes CASSLGVGETQYF.

This chain connects TRBV28 to TRBJ2-3; 7 bases are a match to TRBD2. In germline, CDR1 is MDHEN, CDR2 SYDVKM. CDR3 size: 15 residues. Trimming removed 5 bases from V and 0 bases from J; junction bases left unmatched: 5. The CDR3 is CASSGGVTSTDTQYF. The CDR3 bases are TGTGCCAGCAGTGGGGGGGTCACTAGCACAGATACGCAGTATTTT. Variable domain in full (rest from reference TRBV28 and TRBJ2-3): DVKVTQSSRYLVKRTGEKVFLECVQDMDHENMFWYRQDPGLGLRLIYFSYDVKMKEKGDIPEGYSVSREKKERFSLILESASTNQTSMYLCASSGGVTSTDTQYFGPGTRLTVL.

This chain uses TRBV5-1 with TRBJ1-5; 7 bases map to TRBD1. CDR1 SGHRS and CDR2 YFSETQ come from the germline V gene. CDR3 length: 15 residues. The junction had 6 bases not matched to a gene; V was cut back by 2 bases and J by 4 bases. CDR3 in DNA: TGCGCCAGCAGCTTACGCGGACAGGCAAATCAGCCCCAGCATTTT. Translation: CASSLRGQANQPQHF.

CDR3 coding DNA: TGTGCCAGCAGCTTAGTGGAACATTCACCCCTCCACTTT. It specifies CASSLVEHSPLHF. V gene TRBV7-8 combines with J gene TRBJ1-6; D unclear. The CDR3 spans 13 residues. V was clipped by 1 base and J by 8 bases, with 6 bases between them. The germline CDR1 and CDR2 sequences are SGHVS and FQNEAQ.

The chain recombines TRBV5-1 with TRBJ2-1, with D possibly being TRBD2 (6 bases). This CDR3 contains 14 residues. CDR1 is SGHRS, CDR2 YFSETQ, per germline. The germline V and J ends were trimmed by 4 bases and 6 bases, with 14 bases remaining between them. Here the CDR3 DNA reads TGCGCCAGCAGCGGGGGGATCATTTTCAATGAGCAGTTCTTC. Its protein product is CASSGGIIFNEQFF.

As concerns this clone: Distinct nucleotide sequences in the sample also encode this CDR3. The V and J genes are TRBV7-9 and TRBJ1-5, with 7 bases fitting TRBD1. CDR3 size: 14 residues. The ends lost 5 bases at V and 4 bases at J; junction bases unmatched: 5. Germline CDR1 SEHNR, CDR2 FQNEAQ (reference sequence). Written as DNA, the CDR3 is TGTGCCAGCAGCCCGACAGGGAGTAATCAGCCCCAGCATTTT. This translates into CASSPTGSNQPQHF.

The chain recombines TRBV29-1 with TRBJ2-1; TRBD2 matches 7 bases. There are 14 residues in the CDR3. Losses at the gene ends were 3 bases for V and 3 bases for J; bases not matched to a gene: 5. The germline gives CDR1 SQVTM, CDR2 ANQGSEA. CDR3 region: CSVDRREHYNEQFF. The CDR3 bases are TGCAGCGTTGACAGGCGGGAGCACTACAATGAGCAGTTCTTC.

The chain has TRBV10-3 and TRBJ1-2, with unresolved D. This CDR3 has 13 amino acids. Germline V lookup: CDR1 ENHRY, CDR2 SYGVKD. The V and J ends lost 2 bases and 8 bases respectively, with 12 bases between them. CDR3 loop: CAISEAGLEGYTF. The CDR3 DNA reads TGTGCCATCAGTGAGGCAGGCCTCGAAGGCTACACCTTC.

Here the CDR3 reads CASSLEVRTYEQYF. CDR3 DNA: TGTGCCAGCAGCTTAGAGGTCAGAACCTACGAGCAGTACTTC. The chain combines TRBV7-9 with TRBJ2-7; D is undetermined. This CDR3 is 14 amino acids long. Germline CDR1 is SEHNR and CDR2 is FQNEAQ (reference sequence). The V end lost 1 base, the J end lost 2 bases, and 9 bases lay between the germline ends.

The chain recombines TRBV2 with TRBJ1-1, with 8 bases matching TRBD1. The trim removed 11 bases at V and 1 base at J, leaving 9 bases unmatched. The CDR3 runs 14 residues. CDR1 is SNHLY and CDR2 is FYNNEI in the germline V gene. The CDR3 region is CAGSGGRENTEAFF. The CDR3 DNA follows: TGTGCCGGCTCAGGGGGCAGGGAGAACACTGAAGCTTTCTTT.

The V call is TRBV6-5, the J call TRBJ2-5; D might be TRBD2 (6 bases). This CDR3 has 14 residues. Germline assignment: CDR1 MNHEY and CDR2 SVGAGI. Trimming pared 4 bases from V and 0 bases from J, leaving 9 bases between. The CDR3 protein is CASSSRDYQETQYF. CDR3 bases: TGTGCCAGCAGTTCCCGGGACTACCAAGAGACCCAGTACTTC.

To note about this clone: The sample has other DNA sequences that encode this CDR3 too. The chain is built from TRBV29-1 and TRBJ1-2; no definite D call. Germline assignment: CDR1 SQVTM and CDR2 ANQGSEA. Trimming pared 4 bases from V and 2 bases from J, leaving 5 bases between. The CDR3 is 11 residues long. CDR3 region: CSVGENYGYTF. For the CDR3, the DNA is TGCAGCGTTGGGGAAAACTATGGCTACACCTTC.

V is TRBV19 and J is TRBJ2-3; maybe TRBD2 (6 bases). V shed 3 bases and J shed 8 bases, with 18 bases lying between them. Germline CDR1 LNHDA, CDR2 SQIVND (reference sequence). CDR3 size: 15 residues. The CDR3 here is CASSITTLTSSTQYF. The CDR3 nucleotides read TGTGCCAGTAGTATCACAACCTTGACTAGTAGTACGCAGTATTTT.

The count of this clone is one. J is TRBJ1-5 and V is TRBV6-1; no definite D call. Looked up from germline, CDR1 is MNHNS and CDR2 is SASEGT. This CDR3 is built from 15 residues. Trimming pared 3 bases from V and 6 bases from J, leaving 15 bases between. CDR3 loop: CASSDSRARSQPQHF. As DNA, the CDR3 is TGTGCCAGCAGTGATTCCCGGGCTCGGAGTCAGCCCCAGCATTTT.

The V call is TRBV25-1, the J call TRBJ1-2; TRBD1 might be the D (6 bases). The CDR3 is 14 amino acids. The V gene lost 3 bases and the J gene lost 3 bases, with 11 bases spanning the gap. Germline CDR1 is MGHDK and CDR2 is SYGVNS. CDR3 region: CASSERGVYYGYTF. The CDR3 nucleotides are TGTGCCAGCAGTGAGAGGGGGGTCTACTATGGCTACACCTTC.

This CDR3 reads CASTNSVNYGYTF. The DNA for the CDR3 is TGTGCCAGCACCAATTCGGTTAACTATGGCTACACCTTC. The chain carries TRBV28 and TRBJ1-2; unclear D gene. Trimming removed 7 bases from V and 1 base from J, with 10 bases in between. CDR3 length: 13 residues. From germline, CDR1 is MDHEN and CDR2 SYDVKM.

As for this clone: The same CDR3 arises from other DNA sequences in this sample as well. The chain joins TRBV5-6 to TRBJ2-1, with D perhaps TRBD2 (5 bases). The CDR3 covers 13 residues. V lost 0 bases and J lost 7, with 8 bases in between. Germline assignment: CDR1 SGHDT and CDR2 YYEEEE. CDR3 nucleotide sequence: TGTGCCAGCAGCTTGGTTCGGGGAAATGAGCAGTTCTTC. The encoded protein is CASSLVRGNEQFF.

The chain employs TRBV5-5 and TRBJ2-2; no firm D call. The CDR3 contains 14 residues. The V and J ends lost 2 bases and 1 base respectively, with 6 bases between them. Germline assignment: CDR1 SGHKS and CDR2 YYEKEE (reference sequence). The CDR3 here is CASSLGQNTGELFF. The CDR3 coding sequence is TGTGCCAGCAGCTTAGGGCAGAACACCGGGGAGCTGTTTTTT.

The chain links TRBV6-5 to TRBJ2-7; no clear D. The CDR3 is made up of 14 amino acids. From germline, CDR1 is MNHEY and CDR2 SVGAGI. The V and J ends lost 5 bases and 0 bases respectively, with 11 bases between them. The DNA for the CDR3 is TGTGCCAGCAGTCAGGTCCCGAGCTCCTACGAGCAGTACTTC. It yields the protein CASSQVPSSYEQYF.